Listed below are T cell receptor beta chains from one sample, sequenced in a study of shared clonotypes between healthy human individuals. Some clones are missing from TCRdb's copy, which holds only in-frame ones; the method was immunoSEQ multiplex PCR. Of over 1.5 million clones in the sample, under 99% were seen once. The sample taken for sequencing was naive CD4+ T cells sorted from blood. These receptors were obtained from a man aged 30 to 45 in good health. The CDR3 runs from the conserved cysteine through the conserved F or W. The order of the fields is D gene, J gene, V gene, clone size, CDR3 DNA, CDR3 protein. The D gene is left open where the match is weak. The listing skips clone size in some rows; elsewhere it reads once, few, many or a size class.

. TRBJ2-2 TRBV10-1 . TGCGCCAGCAGTGGCAGGGTGGTCGGGGAGCTGTTTTTT CASSGRVVGELFF
TRBD2 TRBJ2-1 TRBV18 . TGTGCCAGCTCACCACCGGCGGGACTAGCGAGCAATGAGCAGTTCTTC CASSPPAGLASNEQFF
. TRBJ2-3 TRBV4-2 . TGTGCCAGCAGCCAAGAAAGCGAACTACAAGGGGATACGCAGTATTTT CASSQESELQGDTQYF
. TRBJ2-7 TRBV11-2 . TGTGCCAGCAGCGACGCAGGGCCCTACGAGCAGTACTTC CASSDAGPYEQYF
. TRBJ2-5 TRBV21-1 . TGTGCCAGCAGGACAGGCGCGCAAGAGACCCAGTACTTC CASRTGAQETQYF
. TRBJ2-7 TRBV5-1 . TGCGCCAGCAGCTTGGTGGGGTCAGGCAGGGCCTACGAGCAGTACTTC CASSLVGSGRAYEQYF
TRBD2 TRBJ2-2 TRBV5-1 . TGCGCCAGCAGCCCCCGGACTATAGCGGGAGGTTGGACCGGGGAGCTGTTTTTT CASSPRTIAGGWTGELFF
. TRBJ2-1 TRBV7-9 . TGTGCCAGCACCGTAAGGCGCCCGGGACAAGGCTCCTACAATGAGCAGTTCTTC CASTVRRPGQGSYNEQFF
TRBD2 TRBJ2-1 TRBV5-1 once TGCGCCAGCAGCCGCGGGAGCCAGGTCTACAATGAGCAGTTCTTC CASSRGSQVYNEQFF
. TRBJ1-5 TRBV27 . TGTGCCAGCGGAATACCCGGAATGCCCCAGCATTTT CASGIPGMPQHF
TRBD2 TRBJ2-7 TRBV5-1 . TGCGCCAGCAGCTTGGAGGGAGGGAAGAGCTCCTACGAGCAGTACTTC CASSLEGGKSSYEQYF